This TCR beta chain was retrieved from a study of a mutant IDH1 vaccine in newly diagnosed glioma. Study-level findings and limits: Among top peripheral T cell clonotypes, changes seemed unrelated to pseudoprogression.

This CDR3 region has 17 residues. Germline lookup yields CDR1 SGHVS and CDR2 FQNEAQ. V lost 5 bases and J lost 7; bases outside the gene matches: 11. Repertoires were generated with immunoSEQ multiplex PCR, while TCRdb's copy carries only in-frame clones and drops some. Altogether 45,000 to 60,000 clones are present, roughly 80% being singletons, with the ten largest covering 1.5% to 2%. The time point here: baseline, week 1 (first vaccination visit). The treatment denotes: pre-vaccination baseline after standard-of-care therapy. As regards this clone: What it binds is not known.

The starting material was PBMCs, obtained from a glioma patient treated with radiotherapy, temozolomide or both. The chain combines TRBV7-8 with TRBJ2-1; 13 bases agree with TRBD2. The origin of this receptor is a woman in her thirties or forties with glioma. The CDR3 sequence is CASSPGLAGAPGNEQFF. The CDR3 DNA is TGTGCCAGCAGCCCAGGACTAGCGGGGGCCCCCGGGAATGAGCAGTTCTTC. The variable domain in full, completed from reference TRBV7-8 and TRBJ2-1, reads GAGVSQSPRYKVAKRGQDVALRCDPISGHVSLFWYQQALGQGPEFLTYFQNEAQLDKSGLPSDRFFAERPEGSVSTLKIQRTQQEDSAVYLCASSPGLAGAPGNEQFFGPGTRLTVL.